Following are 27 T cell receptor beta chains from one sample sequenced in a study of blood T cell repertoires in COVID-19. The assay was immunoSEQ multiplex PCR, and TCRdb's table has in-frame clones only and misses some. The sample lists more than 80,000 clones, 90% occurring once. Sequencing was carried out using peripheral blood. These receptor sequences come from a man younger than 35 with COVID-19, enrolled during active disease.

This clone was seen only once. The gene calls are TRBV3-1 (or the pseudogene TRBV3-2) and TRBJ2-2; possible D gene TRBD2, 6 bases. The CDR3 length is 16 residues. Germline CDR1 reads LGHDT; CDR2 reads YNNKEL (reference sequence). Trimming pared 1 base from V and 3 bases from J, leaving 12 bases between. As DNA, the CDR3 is TGTGCCAGCAGCCAAGTTGGAGCGGGTTACACCGGGGAGCTGTTTTTT. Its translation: CASSQVGAGYTGELFF.

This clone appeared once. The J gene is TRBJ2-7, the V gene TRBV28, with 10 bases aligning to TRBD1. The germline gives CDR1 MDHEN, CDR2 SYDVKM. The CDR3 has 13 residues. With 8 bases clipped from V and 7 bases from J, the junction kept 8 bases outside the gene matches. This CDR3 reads CASVGQGVWEQYF. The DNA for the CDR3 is TGTGCCAGCGTTGGACAGGGGGTTTGGGAGCAGTACTTC.

In DNA form, the CDR3 reads TGTGCCAGCAGACCCCTAGCGGGAGGCTCTGGGGCCAACGTCCTGACTTTC. It specifies CASRPLAGGSGANVLTF. This chain uses TRBV27 with TRBJ2-6, with 11 bases lining up with TRBD2. Germline-derived CDR1 and CDR2 are MNHEY and SMNVEV (reference sequence). After removal of 6 bases from V and 0 bases from J, the junction contained 4 bases not matched to a gene. The CDR3 loop spans 17 amino acids.

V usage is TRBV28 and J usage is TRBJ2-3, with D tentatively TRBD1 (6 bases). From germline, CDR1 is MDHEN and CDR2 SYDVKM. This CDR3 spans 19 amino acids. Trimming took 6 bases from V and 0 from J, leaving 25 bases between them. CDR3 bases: TGTGCCAGCAGCCTAAGGGCAGGGGCCCATCTCCTAAGCACAGATACGCAGTATTTT. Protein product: CASSLRAGAHLLSTDTQYF. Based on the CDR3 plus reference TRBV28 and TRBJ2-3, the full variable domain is DVKVTQSSRYLVKRTGEKVFLECVQDMDHENMFWYRQDPGLGLRLIYFSYDVKMKEKGDIPEGYSVSREKKERFSLILESASTNQTSMYLCASSLRAGAHLLSTDTQYFGPGTRLTVL.

CDR3 DNA: TGTGCCAGCAGCCAAGCACTAGCTAGTGGAGATACGCAGTATTTT. Its protein is CASSQALASGDTQYF. This rearrangement joins TRBV4-2 to TRBJ2-3; tentative D call: TRBD2 (6 bases). Germline loops: CDR1 LGHNA, CDR2 YNFKEQ. Trimming stripped 1 base from V and 5 bases from J, with 13 bases between. CDR3 length equals 15 residues.

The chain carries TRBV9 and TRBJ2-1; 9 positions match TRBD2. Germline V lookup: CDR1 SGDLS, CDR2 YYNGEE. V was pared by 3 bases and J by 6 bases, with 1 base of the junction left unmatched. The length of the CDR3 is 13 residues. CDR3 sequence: CASSAGLANEQFF. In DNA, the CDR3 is TGTGCCAGCAGCGCGGGACTAGCCAATGAGCAGTTCTTC.

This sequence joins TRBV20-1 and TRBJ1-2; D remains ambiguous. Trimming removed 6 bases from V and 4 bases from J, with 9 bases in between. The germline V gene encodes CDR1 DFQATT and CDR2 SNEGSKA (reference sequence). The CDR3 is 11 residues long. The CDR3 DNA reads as TGCAGTGCCCAGGATCGCTATGGCTACACCTTC. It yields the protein CSAQDRYGYTF.

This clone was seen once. The CDR3 is CASSLSTVGRAISTGELFF. DNA for the CDR3: TGTGCCAGCAGTTTAAGTACGGTGGGCAGGGCGATATCCACCGGGGAGCTGTTTTTT. The V gene is TRBV27, the J gene TRBJ2-2, with D tentatively TRBD1 (5 bases). Trimming took 2 bases from V and 4 from J, leaving 23 bases between them. From germline, CDR1 is MNHEY and CDR2 SMNVEV (reference sequence). There are 19 residues in the CDR3.

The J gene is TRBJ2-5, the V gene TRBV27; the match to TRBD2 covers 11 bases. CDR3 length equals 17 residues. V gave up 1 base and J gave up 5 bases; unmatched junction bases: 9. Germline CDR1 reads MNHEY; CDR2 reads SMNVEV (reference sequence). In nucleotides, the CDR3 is TGTGCCAGCAGTTTATTTGTAACTAGCGGGGGCCGGGAGACCCAGTACTTC. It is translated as CASSLFVTSGGRETQYF.

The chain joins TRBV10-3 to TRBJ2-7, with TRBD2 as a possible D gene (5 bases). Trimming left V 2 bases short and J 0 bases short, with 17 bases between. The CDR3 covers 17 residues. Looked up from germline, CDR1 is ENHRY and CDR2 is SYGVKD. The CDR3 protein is CAISELEGGPRSYEQYF. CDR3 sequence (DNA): TGTGCCATCAGTGAGCTCGAGGGCGGGCCTCGCTCCTACGAGCAGTACTTC.

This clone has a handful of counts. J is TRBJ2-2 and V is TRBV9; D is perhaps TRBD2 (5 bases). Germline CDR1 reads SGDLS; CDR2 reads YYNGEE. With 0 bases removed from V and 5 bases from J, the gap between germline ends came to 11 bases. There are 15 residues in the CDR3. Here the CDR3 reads CASSVGVATTGELFF. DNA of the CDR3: TGTGCCAGCAGCGTAGGGGTAGCGACTACCGGGGAGCTGTTTTTT.

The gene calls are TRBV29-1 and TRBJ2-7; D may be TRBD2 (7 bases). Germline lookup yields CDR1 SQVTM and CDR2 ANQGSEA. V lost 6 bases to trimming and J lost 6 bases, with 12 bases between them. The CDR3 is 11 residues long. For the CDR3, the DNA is TGCAGCGTGCCTAGGGGGGGCGAGCAGTACTTC. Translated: CSVPRGGEQYF.

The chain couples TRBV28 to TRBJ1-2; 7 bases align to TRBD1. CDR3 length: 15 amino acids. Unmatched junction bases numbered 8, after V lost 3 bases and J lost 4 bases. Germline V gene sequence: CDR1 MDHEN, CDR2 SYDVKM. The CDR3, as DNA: TGTGCCAGCAGTTTGCCGGGACAGCCTTTCTATGGCTACACCTTC. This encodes CASSLPGQPFYGYTF.

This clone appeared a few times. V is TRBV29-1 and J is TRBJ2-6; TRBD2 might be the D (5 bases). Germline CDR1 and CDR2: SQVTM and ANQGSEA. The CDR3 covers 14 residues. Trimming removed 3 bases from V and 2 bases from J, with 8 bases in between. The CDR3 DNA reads TGCAGCGTTGATGCCGGGGCTGGGGCCAACGTCCTGACTTTC. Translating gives CSVDAGAGANVLTF. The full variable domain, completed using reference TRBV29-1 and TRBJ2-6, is SAVISQKPSRDICQRGTSLTIQCQVDSQVTMMFWYRQQPGQSLTLIATANQGSEATYESGFVIDKFPISRPNLTFSTLTVSNMSPEDSSIYLCSVDAGAGANVLTFGAGSRLTVL.

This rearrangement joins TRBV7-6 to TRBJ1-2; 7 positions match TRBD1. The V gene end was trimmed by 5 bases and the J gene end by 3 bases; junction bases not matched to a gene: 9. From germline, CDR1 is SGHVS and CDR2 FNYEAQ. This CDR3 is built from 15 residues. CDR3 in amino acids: CASSLAGDSHYGYTF. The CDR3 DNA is TGTGCCAGCAGCCTCGCTGGGGACAGCCACTATGGCTACACCTTC.

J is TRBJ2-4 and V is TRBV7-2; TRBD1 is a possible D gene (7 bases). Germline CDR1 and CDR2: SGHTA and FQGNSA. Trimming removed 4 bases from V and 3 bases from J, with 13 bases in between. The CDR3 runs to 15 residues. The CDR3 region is CASSSGRGDKNIQYF. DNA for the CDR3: TGTGCCAGCAGCTCCGGCAGGGGGGACAAAAACATTCAGTACTTC.

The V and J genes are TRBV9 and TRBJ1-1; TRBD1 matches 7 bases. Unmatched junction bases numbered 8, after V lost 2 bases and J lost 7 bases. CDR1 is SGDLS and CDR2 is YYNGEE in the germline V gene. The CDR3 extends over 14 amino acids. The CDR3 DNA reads TGTGCCAGCAGCGTCGGGGACAGTGAGTTTGAAGCTTTCTTT. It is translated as CASSVGDSEFEAFF.

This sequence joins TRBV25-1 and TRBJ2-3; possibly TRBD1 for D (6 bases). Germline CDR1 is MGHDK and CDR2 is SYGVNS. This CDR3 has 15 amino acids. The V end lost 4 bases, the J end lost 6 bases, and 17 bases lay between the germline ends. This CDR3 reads CASSVGQGIWDTQYF. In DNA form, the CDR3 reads TGTGCCAGCAGTGTCGGGCAGGGGATTTGGGATACGCAGTATTTT.

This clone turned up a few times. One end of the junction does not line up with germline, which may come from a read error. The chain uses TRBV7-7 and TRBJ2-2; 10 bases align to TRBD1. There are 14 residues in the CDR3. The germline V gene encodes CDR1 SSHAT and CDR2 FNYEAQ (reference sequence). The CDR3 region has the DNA TGTGCTAGCAGCGTCGACAGGGGGCACGGGGAGCTGTTTTTT. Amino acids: CASSVDRGHGELFF.

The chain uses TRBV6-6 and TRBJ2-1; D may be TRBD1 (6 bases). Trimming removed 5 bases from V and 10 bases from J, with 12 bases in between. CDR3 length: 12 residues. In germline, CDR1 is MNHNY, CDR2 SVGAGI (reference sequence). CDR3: CASSPRQVEQFF. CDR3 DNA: TGTGCCAGCAGTCCGAGACAGGTCGAGCAGTTCTTC.

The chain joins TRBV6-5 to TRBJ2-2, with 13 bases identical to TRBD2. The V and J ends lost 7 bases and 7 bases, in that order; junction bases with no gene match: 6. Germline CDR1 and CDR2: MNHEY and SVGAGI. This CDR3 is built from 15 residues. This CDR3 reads CASTRTSGSIGELFF. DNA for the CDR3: TGTGCCAGCACCAGGACTAGCGGGAGTATCGGGGAGCTGTTTTTT.

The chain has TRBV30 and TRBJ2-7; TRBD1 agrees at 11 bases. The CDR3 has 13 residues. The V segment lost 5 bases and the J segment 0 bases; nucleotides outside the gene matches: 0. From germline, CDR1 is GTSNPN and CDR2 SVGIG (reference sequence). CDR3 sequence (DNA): TGTGCCTGGGGGACAGGGGGCTCCTACGAGCAGTACTTC. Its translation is CAWGTGGSYEQYF.

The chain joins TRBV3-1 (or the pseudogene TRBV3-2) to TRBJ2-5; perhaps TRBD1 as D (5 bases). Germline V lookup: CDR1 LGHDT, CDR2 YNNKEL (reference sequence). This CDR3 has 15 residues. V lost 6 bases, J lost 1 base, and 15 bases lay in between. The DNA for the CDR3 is TGTGCCAGCAGTCCCCCGGCAGGGCTCCAAGAGACCCAGTACTTC. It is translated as CASSPPAGLQETQYF.

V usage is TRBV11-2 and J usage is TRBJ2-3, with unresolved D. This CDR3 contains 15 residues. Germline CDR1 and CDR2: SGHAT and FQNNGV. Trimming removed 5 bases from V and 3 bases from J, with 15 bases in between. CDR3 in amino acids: CASSATPGYTDTQYF. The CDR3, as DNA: TGTGCCAGCAGCGCAACCCCCGGGTATACAGATACGCAGTATTTT.

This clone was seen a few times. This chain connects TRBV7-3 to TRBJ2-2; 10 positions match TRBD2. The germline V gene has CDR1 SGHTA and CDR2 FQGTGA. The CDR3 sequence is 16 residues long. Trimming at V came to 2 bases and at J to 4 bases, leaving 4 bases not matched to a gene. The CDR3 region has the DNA TGTGCCAGCAGCTTAGGTCTAGCGGGGGCCACCGGGGAGCTGTTTTTT. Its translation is CASSLGLAGATGELFF.

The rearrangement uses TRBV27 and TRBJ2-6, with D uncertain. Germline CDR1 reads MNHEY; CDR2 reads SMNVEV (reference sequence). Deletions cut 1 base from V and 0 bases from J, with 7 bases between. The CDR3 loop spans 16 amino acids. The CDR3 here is CASSLLTDSGANVLTF. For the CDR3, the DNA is TGTGCCAGCAGTTTATTGACTGACTCTGGGGCCAACGTCCTGACTTTC.

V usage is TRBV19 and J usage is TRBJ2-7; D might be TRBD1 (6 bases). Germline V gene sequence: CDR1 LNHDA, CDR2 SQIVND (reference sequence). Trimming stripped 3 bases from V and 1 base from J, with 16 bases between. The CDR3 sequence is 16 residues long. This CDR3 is CASSITGLQGSYEQYF. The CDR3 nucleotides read TGTGCCAGTAGTATTACAGGACTCCAGGGGTCCTACGAGCAGTACTTC.